These 26 T cell receptor beta chains came from one sample sequenced in a study of CD8 T cells in Susac syndrome. RNA was extracted with the RNeasy kit, and a quantity of roughly 0.45 to 1 ug was reverse transcribed using random hexamers. In TCRdb, the immunoSEQ multiplex PCR reads were re-called with MiXCR into one record per CDR3 protein. Here the sample spans 130,000 or so distinct CDR3 sequences, 94% being singletons. What was sequenced was CD4+ T cells from PBMCs. The receptors come from a human donor in good health.

V is TRBV20-1 and J is TRBJ2-7; D is unclear. CDR1 DFQATT and CDR2 SNEGSKA come from the germline V gene (reference sequence). This CDR3 contains 14 residues. V was shortened by 1 base and J by 3 bases, with 13 bases between the two germline ends. The CDR3 loop is CSARAGSRDYEQYF. For the CDR3, the DNA is TGCAGTGCTAGAGCCGGATCTAGGGACTACGAGCAGTACTTC.

V and J are TRBV29-1 and TRBJ2-7, with 8 bases that match TRBD2. The V gene end was trimmed by 2 bases and the J gene end by 7 bases; junction bases not matched to a gene: 13. CDR1 is SQVTM and CDR2 is ANQGSEA in the germline V gene. The CDR3 has 15 residues. The CDR3 loop is CSVEFVEGGRREQYF. DNA of the CDR3: TGCAGCGTTGAATTCGTGGAAGGCGGGAGGAGGGAGCAGTACTTC.

The rearrangement joins TRBV7-9 to TRBJ2-3, with 7 bases that match TRBD1. The CDR3 sequence is 15 residues long. Germline-derived CDR1 and CDR2 are SEHNR and FQNEAQ (reference sequence). V dropped 4 bases and J dropped 2; count of bases not matched to a gene: 6. CDR3: CASSYRQGTTDTQYF. The CDR3 DNA sequence: TGTGCCAGCAGCTACCGACAGGGAACCACAGATACGCAGTATTTT.

The chain is built from TRBV5-1 and TRBJ1-2; D remains unclear. Germline V CDR1 and CDR2: SGHRS, YFSETQ. V lost 1 base to trimming and J lost 3 bases, with 10 bases between them. The CDR3 loop spans 14 amino acids. CDR3 region: CASSLSQEDYGYTF. The CDR3 DNA sequence: TGCGCCAGCAGCTTGTCCCAAGAGGACTATGGCTACACCTTC. Full variable domain (outside the CDR3, taken from reference TRBV5-1 and TRBJ1-2): KAGVTQTPRYLIKTRGQQVTLSCSPISGHRSVSWYQQTPGQGLQFLFEYFSETQRNKGNFPGRFSGRQFSNSRSEMNVSTLELGDSALYLCASSLSQEDYGYTFGSGTRLTVV.

This rearrangement joins TRBV18 to TRBJ2-7; a possible D gene is TRBD2 (6 bases). From germline, CDR1 is KGHSH and CDR2 LQKENI. This CDR3 spans 15 amino acids. V gave up 0 bases and J gave up 5 bases, with 14 bases separating them. CDR3: CASSPPRGVDDEQYF. The CDR3 nucleotides are TGTGCCAGCTCACCACCGCGGGGAGTGGATGACGAGCAGTACTTC.

This chain joins TRBV3-1 and TRBJ2-7; TRBD2 is a possible D gene (6 bases). The CDR3 contains 13 residues. The germline gives CDR1 LGHDT, CDR2 YNNKEL (reference sequence). With 4 bases removed from V and 9 bases from J, the gap between germline ends came to 16 bases. DNA for the CDR3: TGTGCCAGCAGCCTTGGTGGAGGGGTCGGGCAGTACTTC. Its translation: CASSLGGGVGQYF.

A single count supports this clonotype. The V gene is TRBV24-1, the J gene TRBJ2-1; 7 nucleotides align to TRBD2. Trimming removed 7 bases from V and 7 bases from J; junction bases left unmatched: 12. CDR1 is KGHDR and CDR2 is SFDVKD in the germline V gene. This CDR3 comprises 15 residues. CDR3 in amino acids: CATRGGAGRLNEQFF. The DNA for the CDR3 is TGTGCCACCAGGGGAGGGGCAGGGAGGTTGAATGAGCAGTTCTTC.

The CDR3 protein is CASSFRRLLAGVQDTQYF. The CDR3 DNA follows: TGTGCCAGCAGTTTTCGGCGGTTGCTAGCGGGAGTTCAAGATACGCAGTATTTT. The rearrangement joins TRBV12-3 or TRBV12-4 to TRBJ2-3; TRBD2 agrees at 10 bases. V was pared by 3 bases and J by 5 bases, with 14 bases of the junction left unmatched. This CDR3 has 18 amino acids.

CDR3 region: CATSDPGQGPYNEQFF. The DNA for the CDR3 is TGTGCCACCAGTGACCCTGGACAGGGACCTTACAATGAGCAGTTCTTC. The chain has TRBV24-1 and TRBJ2-1; TRBD1 agrees at 8 bases. Per germline, CDR1 KGHDR and CDR2 SFDVKD. The CDR3 totals 16 residues. Unmatched junction bases numbered 8, after V lost 4 bases and J lost 4 bases.

V gene TRBV6-1 combines with J gene TRBJ1-1; 7 bases agree with TRBD1. There are 14 residues in the CDR3. Unmatched junction bases numbered 6, after V lost 4 bases and J lost 4 bases. Germline V gives CDR1 MNHNS, CDR2 SASEGT. The CDR3 sequence is CASSGGTVSTEAFF. The DNA of the CDR3 is TGTGCCAGCAGTGGCGGGACAGTGAGCACTGAAGCTTTCTTT.

This clonotype was counted once. The chain uses TRBV5-1 and TRBJ2-1, with TRBD2 matching 11 bases. The CDR3 length is 15 residues. V was pared by 4 bases and J by 6 bases, with 6 bases of the junction left unmatched. The germline V gene has CDR1 SGHRS and CDR2 YFSETQ. CDR3 region: CASSLAGGDINEQFF. Here the CDR3 DNA reads TGCGCCAGCAGCCTAGCGGGAGGCGATATCAATGAGCAGTTCTTC.

V gene TRBV30 combines with J gene TRBJ2-7; D might be TRBD1 (5 bases). CDR3 length: 16 residues. V was trimmed by 0 bases and J by 0 bases, leaving 15 bases between them. From germline, CDR1 is GTSNPN and CDR2 SVGIG (reference sequence). The CDR3 nucleotides read TGTGCCTGGAGTGTACGGCAGGGATTCATCTCCTACGAGCAGTACTTC. It encodes CAWSVRQGFISYEQYF.

The chain uses TRBV6-5 and TRBJ1-1; no clear D. With 2 bases removed from V and 4 bases from J, the gap between germline ends came to 14 bases. The CDR3 length is 15 residues. Germline V CDR1 and CDR2: MNHEY, SVGAGI. CDR3 nucleotide sequence: TGTGCCAGCAGTTACGACTCGGGCTTGCGCACTGAAGCTTTCTTT. Protein sequence: CASSYDSGLRTEAFF.

CDR3 DNA sequence: TGCGCCAGCGGAGGGGGACCGGGACAGGGCTACAATGAGCAGTTCTTC. Its translation is CASGGGPGQGYNEQFF. The rearrangement uses TRBV4-3 and TRBJ2-1; 9 bases match TRBD1. The CDR3 length is 16 residues. Per the germline V gene, CDR1 is LGHNA and CDR2 is YSLEER. J lost 3 bases, V lost 8 bases, and 11 bases had no gene match.

The V and J genes are TRBV18 and TRBJ2-7, with D perhaps matching TRBD2 (6 bases). The V end was cut by 3 bases, the J end by 5 bases, with 35 bases between. The CDR3 is 21 residues long. From germline, CDR1 is KGHSH and CDR2 LQKENI. In DNA, the CDR3 is TGTGCCAGCTCACCTGGAGACGGATGGGGAAAGGTAGCGGCAAACGGGGACGAGCAGTACTTC. As protein: CASSPGDGWGKVAANGDEQYF. Drawing the rest from reference TRBV18 and TRBJ2-7, the complete variable domain is NAGVMQNPRHLVRRRGQEARLRCSPMKGHSHVYWYRQLPEEGLKFMVYLQKENIIDESGMPKERFSAEFPKEGPSILRIQQVVRGDSAAYFCASSPGDGWGKVAANGDEQYFGPGTRLTVT.

The chain couples TRBV5-1 to TRBJ2-1; D might be TRBD2 (6 bases). This CDR3 region has 14 residues. Trimming removed 0 bases from V and 7 bases from J, with 11 bases in between. Germline values: CDR1 SGHRS, CDR2 YFSETQ. The chain's CDR3 is CASSLGLGENEQFF. The CDR3 DNA reads as TGCGCCAGCAGCTTGGGACTAGGGGAGAATGAGCAGTTCTTC.

The CDR3 here is CASSQGAGGPSETQYF. CDR3 bases: TGTGCCAGCAGCCAAGGGGCGGGAGGGCCATCGGAGACCCAGTACTTC. V is TRBV4-2 and J is TRBJ2-5; 9 bases match TRBD2. J was trimmed by 5 bases and V by 1 base; bases with no gene match: 8. The CDR3 is made up of 16 amino acids. The germline gives CDR1 LGHNA, CDR2 YNFKEQ.

V and J are TRBV25-1 and TRBJ2-7; 7 bases are shared with TRBD2. The V gene's germline CDR1 is MGHDK and CDR2 SYGVNS. The V and J ends lost 4 bases and 6 bases, in that order; junction bases with no gene match: 9. The CDR3 runs 14 residues. The CDR3 loop reads CASSVSLAAGEQYF. CDR3 bases: TGTGCCAGCAGTGTCTCCCTAGCGGCGGGCGAGCAGTACTTC.

V is TRBV27 and J is TRBJ1-4, with a weak D call TRBD1 (5 bases). The germline gives CDR1 MNHEY, CDR2 SMNVEV (reference sequence). Trimming took off 0 bases at V and 5 bases at J, with 10 bases between the two ends. This CDR3 region has 15 residues. The CDR3 protein is CASSLSERGNEKLFF. CDR3 nucleotides: TGTGCCAGCAGTTTATCGGAAAGGGGCAATGAAAAACTGTTTTTT.

This clonotype was detected only a few times. The chain uses TRBV3-1 and TRBJ1-6; 7 bases align to TRBD1. The length of the CDR3 is 13 residues. Trimming took 3 bases from V and 8 from J; bases not matched to a gene: 1. Germline-derived CDR1 and CDR2 are LGHDT and YNNKEL (reference sequence). The CDR3 spells CASSQQGDSPLHF. In nucleotides, the CDR3 is TGTGCCAGCAGCCAGCAGGGGGATTCACCCCTCCACTTT.

V is TRBV20-1 and J is TRBJ1-2; TRBD1 agrees at 7 bases. The CDR3 spans 12 residues. With 5 bases clipped from V and 0 bases from J, the junction kept 0 bases outside the gene matches. Germline V gives CDR1 DFQATT, CDR2 SNEGSKA (reference sequence). The CDR3 spells CSAGTANYGYTF. The CDR3 nucleotides are TGCAGTGCTGGGACAGCTAACTATGGCTACACCTTC.

The chain recombines TRBV2 with TRBJ2-7; TRBD2 agrees at 9 bases. Trimming removed 4 bases from V and 3 bases from J; junction bases left unmatched: 7. This CDR3 comprises 15 residues. CDR1 is SNHLY and CDR2 is FYNNEI in the germline V gene. CDR3: CASSVSSGNNYEQYF. The CDR3 DNA reads as TGTGCCAGCAGTGTATCTAGCGGGAATAACTACGAGCAGTACTTC.

V usage is TRBV12-3 or TRBV12-4 and J usage is TRBJ1-2; unclear D gene. V was cut by 2 bases and J by 7 bases, with 8 bases left in between. CDR3 size: 12 residues. The DNA of the CDR3 is TGTGCCAGCAGTTTATCGTTAGCTGGCTACACCTTC. Translated, it gives CASSLSLAGYTF.

DNA of the CDR3: TGCGCCAGCAACGACGGAGTTTTAACCTCTGGGGCCAACGTCCTGACTTTC. The encoded protein is CASNDGVLTSGANVLTF. V usage is TRBV5-1 and J usage is TRBJ2-6; unclear D gene. The CDR3 loop spans 17 amino acids. In germline, CDR1 is SGHRS, CDR2 YFSETQ. Trimming took 6 bases from V and 0 from J, leaving 16 bases between them.

This clonotype was seen once. The V and J genes are TRBV29-1 and TRBJ1-4; D gene unclear. Germline loops: CDR1 SQVTM, CDR2 ANQGSEA. The ends were cut back, 4 bases at V and 4 bases at J, with 4 bases in the middle. The CDR3 runs to 11 residues. CDR3 residues: CSVGLNEKLFF. The CDR3 DNA is TGCAGCGTTGGGCTTAATGAAAAACTGTTTTTT.

The rearrangement uses TRBV5-1 and TRBJ2-2, with D perhaps TRBD2 (5 bases). The germline CDR1 and CDR2 sequences are SGHRS and YFSETQ. V gave up 0 bases and J gave up 1 base, with 7 bases separating them. The CDR3 consists of 15 residues. The CDR3 loop reads CASSLGSGNTGELFF. CDR3 DNA: TGCGCCAGCAGCTTGGGGAGCGGGAACACCGGGGAGCTGTTTTTT. Combining the CDR3 with reference TRBV5-1 and TRBJ2-2 gives the whole variable domain KAGVTQTPRYLIKTRGQQVTLSCSPISGHRSVSWYQQTPGQGLQFLFEYFSETQRNKGNFPGRFSGRQFSNSRSEMNVSTLELGDSALYLCASSLGSGNTGELFFGEGSRLTVL.